These T cell receptor beta chains were read from a single sample in a study of blood T cell repertoires in COVID-19. Measured with immunoSEQ multiplex PCR; TCRdb has only the in-frame clones, and not every one. The repertoire holds about 170,000 clones, with more than 90% as singletons. The specimen was peripheral blood. The receptors were sampled from a man aged 45 to 65 with acute or convalescent COVID-19. Each CDR3 is given with its conserved first and last residue. D genes are given only for firm matches. Expanded clones get a size class; other rows say once, few or many, or leave the size out.

>NA|TRBV29-1|NA|TRBJ2-7
CSVGRGQGSEQYF
TGCAGCGTTGGACGCGGCCAGGGGAGCGAGCAGTACTTC
>NA|TRBV7-8|NA|TRBJ2-7
CASSPPGRTYEQYF
TGTGCCAGCAGCCCGCCAGGTCGGACCTACGAGCAGTACTTC
>NA|TRBV12-3/TRBV12-4|TRBD1|TRBJ1-2
CASSLTGAYGYTF
TGTGCCAGCAGTTTGACAGGGGCCTATGGCTACACCTTC
>NA|TRBV2|NA|TRBJ1-2
CASRASGGAGYGYTF
TGTGCCAGCAGGGCTTCGGGGGGCGCCGGCTATGGCTACACCTTC
>once|TRBV5-4|NA|TRBJ2-7
CASSPRQEMDYEQYF
TGTGCCAGCAGCCCCCGACAGGAAATGGACTACGAGCAGTACTTC
>NA|TRBV12-3/TRBV12-4|NA|TRBJ1-5
CASRMPGEPQHF
TGTGCCAGCCGAATGCCCGGGGAGCCCCAGCATTTT
>NA|TRBV18|NA|TRBJ2-5
CASSPGREETQYF
TGTGCCAGCTCACCAGGGAGAGAAGAGACCCAGTACTTC
>once|TRBV28|NA|TRBJ2-2
CASSFMGRGGELFF
TGTGCCAGCAGTTTCATGGGTCGAGGAGGGGAGCTGTTTTTT
>NA|TRBV5-5|TRBD1|TRBJ2-2
CASSLGPTGAGELFF
TGTGCCAGCAGCTTGGGGCCCACAGGGGCCGGGGAGCTGTTTTTT
>NA|TRBV15|TRBD2|TRBJ2-3
CATSRHVGGNTDTQYF
TGTGCCACCAGCAGACACGTGGGGGGGAACACAGATACGCAGTATTTT